The clone carrying this TCR beta chain was counted ten times or more. Its cognate antigen is unknown. This sample is drawn from a study of CD8 T cells in ankylosing spondylitis. Study-level results: Characteristic, it appeared, of ankylosing spondylitis blood was a TCR beta motif of seven or eight highly homologous variants. Clones tied to disease were said to be significantly enriched in matched ankylosing spondylitis synovial fluid. Earlier authors reported some of these motif variants in reactive arthritis synovial fluid and blood.

The authors made TCR beta libraries by quantitative 5'-RACE with molecular barcodes. TCRdb reprocessed the 5' RACE reads via MiXCR and lists one record per CDR3 protein. This table has about 160,000 distinct CDR3 sequences, 15% to 20% appearing once. Specimen: blood, either unsorted or a sorted T cell fraction (not recorded which). This sequence originates from a male donor with ankylosing spondylitis or in good health (not recorded which).

The CDR3 nucleotides read TGCAGTGCTCCCTATCCAGGATACAATGAGCAGTTCTTC. Translating gives CSAPYPGYNEQFF. The rearrangement uses TRBV20-1 and TRBJ2-1; D is ambiguous. The CDR3 covers 13 residues. Looked up from germline, CDR1 is DFQATT and CDR2 is SNEGSKA (reference sequence). V was cut by 5 bases and J by 4 bases, with 12 bases left in between.